These T cell receptor beta chains were read from a single sample in a study of T cell responses to AZD1222 COVID-19 vaccine. Assay: immunoSEQ multiplex PCR; the TCRdb copy retains only in-frame clones and omits some. This table has tens of thousands of clones, about 83% appearing once. The sequences come from peripheral blood, collected 28 days after the second AZD1222 dose. These receptors originate from an adult who received the AZD1222 COVID-19 vaccine. CDR3s include the opening cysteine and the closing phenylalanine or tryptophan. The D gene is left open where the match is weak. Only part of the rows carry a size: once, few, many, or a class if the clone is expanded.

clone_size,v_call,d_call,j_call,cdr3_length,cdr3_nt,cdr3_aa
.,TRBV4-3,TRBD1,TRBJ1-6,15,TGCGCCAGCAGCCAAGGTGACAGGGGTAATTCACCCCTCCACTTT,CASSQGDRGNSPLHF
few,TRBV24-1,.,TRBJ2-1,13,TGTGCCACCAGTGATCCCTCCTACAATGAGCAGTTCTTC,CATSDPSYNEQFF
.,TRBV9,.,TRBJ2-1,15,TGTGCCAGCAGCGTAGATGGGGGATCCTACAATGAGCAGTTCTTC,CASSVDGGSYNEQFF
.,TRBV11-2,.,TRBJ2-3,15,TGTGCCAGCACCACCGTGGGGGGCGCGACAGATACGCAGTATTTT,CASTTVGGATDTQYF
.,TRBV27,.,TRBJ1-5,13,TGTGCCAGCAGTCGACAGTCCAATCAGCCCCAGCATTTT,CASSRQSNQPQHF
.,TRBV5-4,TRBD1,TRBJ2-4,16,TGTGCCAGCAGCTTCGACAGGGCCAGAGCCAAAAACATTCAGTACTTC,CASSFDRARAKNIQYF
.,TRBV15,TRBD2,TRBJ2-3,19,TGTGCCACCAGCAGAGATTGGGCTACTGTAGCGGGAGGCGCAGATACGCAGTATTTT,CATSRDWATVAGGADTQYF
.,TRBV16,TRBD1,TRBJ2-1,17,TGTGCCAGCAGCCAGGACAGGGGCGGGACCGGTCGGAATGAGCAGTTCTTC,CASSQDRGGTGRNEQFF
.,TRBV5-1,.,TRBJ2-5,12,TGCGCCAGCAGCTGGGAACAAGAGACCCAGTACTTC,CASSWEQETQYF
few,TRBV12-3/TRBV12-4,.,TRBJ1-6,13,TGTGCCAGCAGTCTCAAAGTAGGGGTCCCCCTCCACTTT,CASSLKVGVPLHF
.,TRBV10-3,.,TRBJ1-2,14,TGTGCCATCAGTGAGGGGACGGCCTACTATGGCTACACCTTC,CAISEGTAYYGYTF
.,TRBV24-1,.,TRBJ1-1,14,TGTGCCACCAGTGCCGGGGGACCTAACACTGAAGCTTTCTTT,CATSAGGPNTEAFF
few,TRBV6-2/TRBV6-3,.,TRBJ1-1,12,TGTGCCAGCAGTACGGCGGGCACTGAAGCTTTCTTT,CASSTAGTEAFF
.,TRBV30,.,TRBJ2-7,17,TGTGCCTGGGACCAAAAAGGGACCCCGATGGGCTCCTACGAGCAGTACTTC,CAWDQKGTPMGSYEQYF
.,TRBV7-3,TRBD1,TRBJ1-5,15,TGTGCCAGCATCAAACAGGGGTCTAACAATCAGCCCCAGCATTTT,CASIKQGSNNQPQHF
.,TRBV28,.,TRBJ1-4,16,TGTGCCAGCAGTTTGTTGGGGGAGGCAACTAATGAAAAACTGTTTTTT,CASSLLGEATNEKLFF
once,TRBV6-2/TRBV6-3,TRBD1,TRBJ2-1,16,TGTGCCAGCAGTTCCTGGACAGGGACCGACCACAATGAGCAGTTCTTC,CASSSWTGTDHNEQFF
once,TRBV7-8,.,TRBJ1-1,15,TGTGCCAGCAGCTTAGTTTCGGGTACGAACACTGAAGCTTTCTTT,CASSLVSGTNTEAFF
.,TRBV4-1,.,TRBJ1-6,16,TGCGCCAGCAGCCAAGATCAGGGTGCAGGGGAATCACCCCTCCACTTT,CASSQDQGAGESPLHF
.,TRBV19,.,TRBJ1-3,16,TGTGCCAGTAGTGTTTTCGGGGCGGGCTCTGGAAACACCATATATTTT,CASSVFGAGSGNTIYF
.,TRBV7-3,.,TRBJ1-6,15,TGTGCCAGCAGCTTAAATCCAGGGGCTAATTCACCCCTCCACTTT,CASSLNPGANSPLHF
.,TRBV5-6,.,TRBJ2-2,14,TGTGCCAGCGCCATGGGGGTTCAAACCGGGGAGCTGTTTTTT,CASAMGVQTGELFF
few,TRBV9,TRBD1,TRBJ1-1,13,TGTGCCAGCAGCGTAGTTGGGACAGGGGAAGCTTTCTTT,CASSVVGTGEAFF
.,TRBV29-1,.,TRBJ1-3,13,TGCAGCGTTGAACAGGGCTCTGGAAACACCATATATTTT,CSVEQGSGNTIYF
few,TRBV6-2/TRBV6-3,TRBD2,TRBJ2-7,15,TGTGCCAGCAGCTACTCCACGGGGGGGACCTACGAGCAGTACTTC,CASSYSTGGTYEQYF
.,TRBV5-1,TRBD2,TRBJ2-7,13,TGCGCCAGCAGCACCAACCTAGCGGAGGAGCAGTACTTC,CASSTNLAEEQYF
.,TRBV11-2,.,TRBJ2-7,14,TGTGCCAGCAGCTTAGTCCAAGGTTCCTACGAGCAGTACTTC,CASSLVQGSYEQYF
.,TRBV4-1,.,TRBJ2-6,16,TGCGCCAGCAGCCAAGTGCAGGTGGCAGGGGCCAACGTCCTGACTTTC,CASSQVQVAGANVLTF
once,TRBV19,TRBD1,TRBJ1-5,13,TGTGCCAGTTTGGACAGGGGCAATCAGCCCCAGCATTTT,CASLDRGNQPQHF
once,TRBV24-1,TRBD2,TRBJ2-5,16,TGTGCCACCAGTGACCCACTAGCGGGGGGGCGTGAGACCCAGTACTTC,CATSDPLAGGRETQYF
.,TRBV7-9,.,TRBJ1-2,14,TGTGCCAGCAGCTTAGGGCAGGCTAACTATGGCTACACCTTC,CASSLGQANYGYTF
.,TRBV18,.,TRBJ1-1,17,TGTGCCAGCTCACCATCGGACTCTAGGACCGTAGGCACTGAAGCTTTCTTT,CASSPSDSRTVGTEAFF
.,TRBV14,TRBD1,TRBJ1-5,19,TGTGCCAGCAGCCAAGATCATCGGGGGGACAGGGGTATAAGGCAGCCCCAGCATTTT,CASSQDHRGDRGIRQPQHF
.,TRBV9,TRBD1,TRBJ1-1,14,TGTGCCAGCAAAAGGACAGGGGGGAACACTGAAGCTTTCTTT,CASKRTGGNTEAFF
.,TRBV18,.,TRBJ2-7,13,TGTGCCAGCTCACCAGAGACTACCTACGAGCAGTACTTC,CASSPETTYEQYF
.,TRBV7-3,.,TRBJ2-2,13,TGTGCCAGCAGGGAGGGGAACACCGGGGAGCTGTTTTTT,CASREGNTGELFF
.,TRBV7-2,.,TRBJ1-2,13,TGTGCCAGCAGCTTGACGACAGGCGGAGGCTACACCTTC,CASSLTTGGGYTF
.,TRBV10-3,TRBD1,TRBJ2-1,18,TGTGCCATCAGCCAACCGGGACAGGGGAGGCGCGGGGGCTATGAGCAGTTCTTC,CAISQPGQGRRGGYEQFF
.,TRBV7-2,.,TRBJ2-7,14,TGTGCCAGCAGTCCGCGGACAGTTCCCTACGAGCAGTACTTC,CASSPRTVPYEQYF
.,TRBV25-1,.,TRBJ1-2,13,TGTGCCAGCAGTGAGGCGCCGCGCTATGGCTACACCTTC,CASSEAPRYGYTF
.,TRBV6-5,.,TRBJ2-7,15,TGTGCCAGCAAGAGGGATGGGGGCCGCTCCTACGAGCAGTACTTC,CASKRDGGRSYEQYF
.,TRBV2,.,TRBJ2-1,10,TGTGCCAGCAGCCCCGGGGACCAGTTCTTC,CASSPGDQFF
once,TRBV27,TRBD1,TRBJ2-7,16,TGTGCCAGCAGTTACCGTGGGACAGGGTTTTCCTACGAGCAGTACTTC,CASSYRGTGFSYEQYF
once,TRBV28,.,TRBJ1-5,14,TGTGCCAGCGGGACGGATCCCCAGAATCAGCCCCAGCATTTT,CASGTDPQNQPQHF
.,TRBV10-3,TRBD1,TRBJ1-2,14,TGTGCCATCAGTGCTGGGACAGCTTCCTATGGCTACACCTTC,CAISAGTASYGYTF
once,TRBV15,TRBD2,TRBJ2-1,16,TGTGCCACCAGCACCGGGGGGTATAGGCTAGGCGATGAGCAGTTCTTC,CATSTGGYRLGDEQFF
.,TRBV4-1,.,TRBJ2-3,17,TGCGCCAGCAGCCAAGATCCCACCCAAACCCGCCAAGATACGCAGTATTTT,CASSQDPTQTRQDTQYF
.,TRBV27,TRBD2,TRBJ2-2,15,TGTGCCAGCAGCCGCCCCGGGGGGATCACCGGGGAGCTGTTTTTT,CASSRPGGITGELFF
.,TRBV7-9,.,TRBJ1-2,13,TGTGCCAGCAGGCACGGCCCCTCCTATGGCTACACCTTC,CASRHGPSYGYTF
few,TRBV7-9,.,TRBJ1-1,12,TGTGCCAGCAGCCCTCCCGGACAGGAAGCTTTCTTT,CASSPPGQEAFF
.,TRBV19,TRBD1,TRBJ1-6,17,TGTGCCAGTAGCAAAAACAGGGGGCACTCCTATAATTCACCCCTCCACTTT,CASSKNRGHSYNSPLHF
.,TRBV6-5,.,TRBJ1-2,14,TGTGCCAGCAGTCGCGTTAGGGGCTCCTATGGCTACACCTTC,CASSRVRGSYGYTF